This TCR beta chain was identified during a study of CD8 T cells in Susac syndrome. V gave up 3 bases and J gave up 4 bases, with 6 bases separating them. Germline V CDR1 and CDR2: SQVTM, ANQGSEA. This CDR3 has 11 amino acids. The RNA input was roughly 0.45 to 1 ug, and it was reverse transcribed with random hexamers. immunoSEQ multiplex PCR amplified TCR beta CDR3 across 54 Vbeta, 13 Jbeta. TCRdb redid the calling of the immunoSEQ multiplex PCR reads with MiXCR, one entry per CDR3 protein. The top ten clones hold 0.25% to 0.35% of a sample with 100,000 to 150,000 distinct CDR3 sequences, about 92% of them seen once.

The V gene is TRBV29-1, the J gene TRBJ1-2; D is unclear. The sample taken for sequencing was CD8+ T cells from PBMCs. The clonotype comes from a human donor with multiple sclerosis. The CDR3 reads CSVDDSYGYTF. In DNA form, the CDR3 reads TGCAGCGTTGACGACTCCTATGGCTACACCTTC.